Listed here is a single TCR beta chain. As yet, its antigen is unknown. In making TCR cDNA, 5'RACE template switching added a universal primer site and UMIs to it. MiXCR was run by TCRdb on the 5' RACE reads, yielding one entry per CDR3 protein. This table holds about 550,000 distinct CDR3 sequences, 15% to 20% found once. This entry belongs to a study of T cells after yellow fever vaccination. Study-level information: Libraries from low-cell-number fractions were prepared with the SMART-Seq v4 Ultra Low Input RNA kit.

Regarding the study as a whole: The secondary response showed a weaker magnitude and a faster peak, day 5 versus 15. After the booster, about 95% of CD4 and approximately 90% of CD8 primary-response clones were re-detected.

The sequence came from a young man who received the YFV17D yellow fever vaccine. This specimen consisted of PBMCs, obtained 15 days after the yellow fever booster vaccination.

The CDR3 DNA is TGTGCCAGCACTCCGGGACTTCGAGGGTCAACTTTCTACGAGCAGTACTTC. Its translation is CASTPGLRGSTFYEQYF. The chain is built from TRBV6-2 or TRBV6-3 and TRBJ2-7; maybe TRBD2 (6 bases). This CDR3 spans 17 amino acids. Germline V gene data show CDR1 as MNHEY and CDR2 as SVGEGT. Trimming pared 7 bases from V and 3 bases from J, leaving 25 bases between.